This TCR beta chain was found in a study of blood T cells in healthy people across ages. A second PCR, run for about 7 to 11 cycles, used a sample-barcoded 5' primer plus a J-beta primer mix. In TCRdb, the 5' RACE reads were re-called with MiXCR into one record per CDR3 protein. The table lists about 570,000 distinct CDR3 sequences, 27% of them singletons. Germline loops: CDR1 SGHRS, CDR2 YFSETQ. The CDR3 consists of 15 residues. With 4 bases clipped from V and 7 bases from J, the junction kept 4 bases outside the gene matches. Study-wide results and limits: Reliance upon unsorted PBMCs precluded definitive naive versus antigen-experienced comparison.

This clonotype showed up just once. Its specificity is not known. The chain recombines TRBV5-1 with TRBJ1-6; 11 bases are a match to TRBD1. Sequencing input: blood. The receptor was derived from a woman between 65 and 79 years old in good health. CDR3 DNA sequence: TGCGCCAGCAGCCGGGACAGGGGGAGCAATTCACCCCTCCACTTT. This gives the protein CASSRDRGSNSPLHF.